This T cell receptor (beta chain) was sequenced in a study of blood T cell repertoires in COVID-19. Turning to the study itself: The United States, Italy and Spain provided the acute and convalescent COVID-19 samples.

During active infection, Seattle patients enrolled and were then monitored through disease. As originally analysed: Estimation of nucleated cell counts was performed using reference gene primer amplification. Produced via immunoSEQ multiplex PCR; TCRdb's table is partial and in-frame only. Clone size and V and J calls were adopted from that table, with D and trimming inferred from the DNA. Of under 250,000 clones in the sample, approximately 90% were seen once. Germline V gene sequence: CDR1 SEHNR, CDR2 FQNEAQ (reference sequence). The CDR3 has 19 residues. The J segment lost 1 base and the V segment lost 6 bases, leaving 17 bases of the junction unmatched.

V gene TRBV7-9 combines with J gene TRBJ1-2; TRBD1 agrees at 10 bases. Material: peripheral blood. The receptor was derived from a woman in her 30s with COVID-19, enrolled during active disease. CDR3: CASSSTTGTGERRNYGYTF. The CDR3, as DNA: TGTGCCAGCAGTTCGACGACCGGGACAGGGGAACGGCGTAACTATGGCTACACCTTC.